These 25 T cell receptor beta chains originate from one sample sequenced in a study of post-analysis software for immune sequencing data. Unique molecular identifiers were built into the TCR beta cDNA libraries. TCRdb reanalysed the PCR reads using MiXCR and keeps one entry per CDR3 protein. This table holds 150,000 to 200,000 distinct CDR3 sequences, around 34% found once. This specimen was blood, taken after autologous hematopoietic stem cell transplantation. Receptors originate from a girl aged 5 to 17 with multiple sclerosis.

This clonotype was seen only a few times. This chain joins TRBV7-9 and TRBJ1-4; possible D gene TRBD1, 5 bases. Germline CDR1 reads SEHNR; CDR2 reads FQNEAQ (reference sequence). V lost 5 bases, J lost 8 bases, and 18 bases lay in between. The CDR3 covers 15 residues. CDR3 in DNA: TGTGCCAGCAGCCCCGCGGGACCGGAAGTAGAAAAACTGTTTTTT. Its translation: CASSPAGPEVEKLFF.

The V gene is TRBV28, the J gene TRBJ2-1; D ambiguous. Trimming shortened V by 1 base and J by 5 bases, and 15 bases separated the two germline ends. In germline, CDR1 is MDHEN, CDR2 SYDVKM. The CDR3 runs to 16 residues. The CDR3 bases are TGTGCCAGCAGTTTATCCACCCCTAACCAGGACAATGAGCAGTTCTTC. Its translation: CASSLSTPNQDNEQFF.

This clonotype was seen more than once but under ten times. This sequence joins TRBV5-1 and TRBJ2-7, with D possibly matching TRBD1 (7 bases). Germline lookup yields CDR1 SGHRS and CDR2 YFSETQ. This CDR3 has 18 amino acids. Trimming took 4 bases from V and 4 from J, leaving 27 bases between them. CDR3 sequence reads: CASSVVPPSAGGFYEQYF. The CDR3 DNA follows: TGCGCCAGCAGCGTAGTCCCCCCGTCGGCAGGGGGGTTTTACGAGCAGTACTTC.

This CDR3 is CSVVGDRVYGTGEQYF. CDR3 bases: TGCAGCGTTGTTGGGGACAGGGTTTATGGGACAGGGGAGCAGTACTTC. The rearrangement joins TRBV29-1 to TRBJ2-7; 9 nucleotides align to TRBD1. The CDR3 has 16 residues. V lost 4 bases, J lost 7 bases, and 17 bases stayed unmatched. Germline V gene data show CDR1 as SQVTM and CDR2 as ANQGSEA.

This clonotype showed up many times. The chain employs TRBV29-1 and TRBJ2-1; D gene uncertain. This CDR3 is built from 14 residues. Germline-derived CDR1 and CDR2 are SQVTM and ANQGSEA. V lost 4 bases and J lost 0, with 10 bases in between. The CDR3 bases are TGCAGCGTTGTCCGGCCGAGCTCCTACAATGAGCAGTTCTTC. This sequence encodes CSVVRPSSYNEQFF.

The chain employs TRBV28 and TRBJ2-5; D remains ambiguous. The CDR3 spans 11 residues. The ends were cut back, 2 bases at V and 7 bases at J, with 5 bases in the middle. The germline CDR1 and CDR2 sequences are MDHEN and SYDVKM. The CDR3 coding sequence is TGTGCCAGCAGTTTAGAAGGGACCCAGTACTTC. Translation gives CASSLEGTQYF.

This chain uses TRBV29-1 with TRBJ2-1; 8 positions match TRBD1. Germline V gene lookup returns CDR1 SQVTM and CDR2 ANQGSEA. The CDR3 totals 14 residues. The junction had 15 bases not matched to a gene; V was cut back by 7 bases and J by 10 bases. The CDR3 loop reads CSALSGQGGMEQFF. The CDR3 DNA reads TGCAGCGCCCTTTCCGGACAGGGTGGGATGGAGCAGTTCTTC.

V and J are TRBV10-3 and TRBJ2-2, with TRBD1 matching 10 bases. The J segment lost 0 bases and the V segment lost 10 bases, leaving 2 bases of the junction unmatched. Germline V gives CDR1 ENHRY, CDR2 SYGVKD. The CDR3 is 14 amino acids. CDR3 coding DNA: TGTGCCACCGGACAGGGGGCGAACACCGGGGAGCTGTTTTTT. Translating it yields CATGQGANTGELFF.

The chain combines TRBV20-1 with TRBJ1-1; D perhaps matches TRBD1 (5 bases). From germline, CDR1 is DFQATT and CDR2 SNEGSKA (reference sequence). The CDR3 sequence is 13 residues long. V lost 5 bases and J 4 bases, leaving 14 bases between the germline ends. This CDR3 reads CSAPPGGGTEAFF. The CDR3 region has the DNA TGCAGTGCTCCACCGGGGGGTGGCACTGAAGCTTTCTTT.

This clonotype was counted many times. The V call is TRBV30, the J call TRBJ2-7; D may be TRBD1 (6 bases). The CDR3 extends over 16 amino acids. In germline, CDR1 is GTSNPN, CDR2 SVGIG (reference sequence). V lost 3 bases, J lost 0 bases, and 18 bases lay in between. The DNA for the CDR3 is TGTGCCTGGAGCCCACCGGGGACAACTATCTCCTACGAGCAGTACTTC. It specifies CAWSPPGTTISYEQYF.

The chain joins TRBV7-2 to TRBJ2-1; possible D gene TRBD2, 5 bases. Germline CDR1 and CDR2: SGHTA and FQGNSA. Trimming took 6 bases from V and 5 from J, leaving 11 bases between them. The CDR3 has 13 residues. CDR3 sequence (DNA): TGTGCCAGCAGTCAACAGCGGAACAATGAGCAGTTCTTC. It codes for CASSQQRNNEQFF.

This clonotype appeared a few times. The rearrangement uses TRBV20-1 and TRBJ2-7, with a weak D call TRBD1 (5 bases). The CDR3 sequence is 14 residues long. Germline V gene data show CDR1 as DFQATT and CDR2 as SNEGSKA (reference sequence). With 3 bases removed from V and 2 bases from J, the gap between germline ends came to 14 bases. The CDR3 loop reads CSASPFDSPYEQYF. The CDR3 DNA reads TGCAGTGCTAGCCCCTTTGACAGCCCCTACGAGCAGTACTTC.

The genes are TRBV18 and TRBJ1-1, with no clear D. V dropped 0 bases and J dropped 9 bases, with 8 bases sitting between them. From germline, CDR1 is KGHSH and CDR2 LQKENI. The CDR3 length is 12 residues. The CDR3 region has the DNA TGTGCCAGCTCACCACCTTTTTCTCAAGCTTTCTTT. It translates to CASSPPFSQAFF.

This clonotype has just a few counts. The genes are TRBV27 and TRBJ1-6, with TRBD1 matching over 8 bases. Trimming cost V 4 bases and J 8 bases; bases outside gene matches: 4. The CDR3 is 14 amino acids. CDR1 and CDR2 (germline): MNHEY, SMNVEV (reference sequence). In nucleotides, the CDR3 is TGTGCCAGCAGTTACGGGACAGGCGATTCACCCCTCCACTTT. Protein: CASSYGTGDSPLHF.

The J gene is TRBJ2-3, the V gene TRBV24-1, with a tentative D call TRBD1 (5 bases). The CDR3 length is 13 residues. V lost 8 bases, J lost 0 bases, and 8 bases lay in between. Germline assignment: CDR1 KGHDR and CDR2 SFDVKD. DNA of the CDR3: TGTGCCACCAAGGACACTAGCACAGATACGCAGTATTTT. Translating gives CATKDTSTDTQYF.

Note on this clonotype: A much larger clone is a single base away; this may be a read error. The J gene is TRBJ2-1, the V gene TRBV20-1; D gene ambiguous. In germline, CDR1 is DFQATT, CDR2 SNEGSKA (reference sequence). The CDR3 covers 15 residues. V was pared by 8 bases and J by 0 bases, with 17 bases between. CDR3 in DNA: TGCAGTTCCTTGGCAGGCGGAAACTCCTACAATGAGCAGTTCTTC. Protein sequence: CSSLAGGNSYNEQFF.

This chain links TRBV5-5 with TRBJ1-2, with a tentative D call TRBD1 (5 bases). The V and J ends lost 2 bases and 0 bases respectively, with 14 bases between them. Per the germline V gene, CDR1 is SGHKS and CDR2 is YYEKEE (reference sequence). CDR3 size: 16 residues. The CDR3: CASSFQGWGTNYGYTF. The CDR3 nucleotides are TGTGCCAGCAGCTTTCAAGGGTGGGGGACTAACTATGGCTACACCTTC.

This chain links TRBV15 with TRBJ1-4, with D maybe TRBD1 (6 bases). The germline CDR1 and CDR2 sequences are LNHNV and YYDKDF (reference sequence). V lost 6 bases, J lost 8 bases, and 13 bases lay in between. The CDR3 length is 13 residues. CDR3 amino acids: CATREQGREKLFF. As DNA, the CDR3 is TGTGCCACCAGGGAGCAGGGGCGAGAAAAACTGTTTTTT.

The sample holds many counts of this clonotype. The J gene is TRBJ2-3, the V gene TRBV11-2; 7 positions agree with TRBD1. This CDR3 contains 16 residues. The trim removed 5 bases at V and 2 bases at J, leaving 10 bases unmatched. From germline, CDR1 is SGHAT and CDR2 FQNNGV. This CDR3 is CASSPWTGLNTDTQYF. In nucleotides, the CDR3 is TGTGCCAGCAGCCCATGGACAGGCTTAAACACAGATACGCAGTATTTT.

This clonotype was detected a few times. This chain's CDR3 is CASSFWDTVTLSGANVLTF. DNA for the CDR3: TGTGCCAGCAGCTTTTGGGACACTGTTACTCTCTCTGGGGCCAACGTCCTGACTTTC. This sequence joins TRBV5-5 and TRBJ2-6; TRBD1 might be the D (6 bases). Germline-derived CDR1 and CDR2 are SGHKS and YYEKEE (reference sequence). V was clipped by 2 bases and J by 0 bases, with 18 bases between them. There are 19 residues in the CDR3.

This clonotype came up once. The chain joins TRBV7-3 to TRBJ2-5; 11 nucleotides match TRBD2. The J call may be faulty, since TRBJ2-7 better matches the DNA end. The germline V gene has CDR1 SGHTA and CDR2 FQGTGA. There are 16 residues in the CDR3. The CDR3 coding sequence is TGTGCCAGCAGCTTAACGGGGACTAGCGGTATCTACGAGCAGTACTTC. Translation: CASSLTGTSGIYEQYF.

The chain recombines TRBV20-1 with TRBJ2-7; no firm D call. Trimming took off 6 bases at V and 1 base at J, with 13 bases between the two ends. The CDR3 has 13 amino acids. Germline lookup yields CDR1 DFQATT and CDR2 SNEGSKA (reference sequence). The CDR3 DNA sequence: TGCAGTGCCCGAGGTCCTAAGTCCTACGAGCAGTACTTC. Amino acids: CSARGPKSYEQYF.

This clonotype has at least ten counts. The rearrangement links TRBV7-2 to TRBJ2-5; D remains unclear. Trimming stripped 5 bases from V and 3 bases from J, with 16 bases between. Germline V lookup: CDR1 SGHTA, CDR2 FQGNSA. This CDR3 has 15 residues. CDR3 bases: TGTGCCAGCAGCCTCACGGCCCTGCAGGAAGAGACCCAGTACTTC. Protein product: CASSLTALQEETQYF.

CDR3 bases: TGTGCCAGCAGCCACTCCCCACTAGCGGGAGGGAGGATCGATGAGCAGTTCTTC. As protein: CASSHSPLAGGRIDEQFF. V usage is TRBV7-3 and J usage is TRBJ2-1, with 13 nucleotides matching TRBD2. The CDR3 loop spans 18 amino acids. V shed 5 bases and J 8 bases; nucleotides not matched to a gene: 15. CDR1 SGHTA and CDR2 FQGTGA come from the germline V gene.

This clonotype was recorded a few times. The gene calls are TRBV20-1 and TRBJ2-5, with TRBD2 matching 9 bases. Germline assignment: CDR1 DFQATT and CDR2 SNEGSKA (reference sequence). V was clipped by 0 bases and J by 5 bases; unmatched bases: 13. This CDR3 has 17 residues. CDR3: CSARDFRAGGPRETQYF. Here the CDR3 DNA reads TGCAGTGCTAGAGATTTTCGGGCGGGAGGGCCCCGGGAGACCCAGTACTTC.